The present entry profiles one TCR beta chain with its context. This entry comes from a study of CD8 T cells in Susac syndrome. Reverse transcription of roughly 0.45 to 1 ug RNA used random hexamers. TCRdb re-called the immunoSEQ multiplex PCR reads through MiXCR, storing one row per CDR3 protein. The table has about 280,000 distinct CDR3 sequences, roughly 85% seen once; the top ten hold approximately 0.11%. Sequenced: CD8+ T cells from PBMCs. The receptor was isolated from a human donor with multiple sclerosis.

The DNA of the CDR3 is TGCAGTGCCCTTTGGGGCGGCTACGAGCAGTACTTC. Protein sequence: CSALWGGYEQYF. J is TRBJ2-7 and V is TRBV20-1, with D perhaps matching TRBD1 (5 bases). Germline-derived CDR1 and CDR2 are DFQATT and SNEGSKA (reference sequence). The V end was cut by 6 bases, the J end by 3 bases, with 12 bases between. This CDR3 contains 12 residues.